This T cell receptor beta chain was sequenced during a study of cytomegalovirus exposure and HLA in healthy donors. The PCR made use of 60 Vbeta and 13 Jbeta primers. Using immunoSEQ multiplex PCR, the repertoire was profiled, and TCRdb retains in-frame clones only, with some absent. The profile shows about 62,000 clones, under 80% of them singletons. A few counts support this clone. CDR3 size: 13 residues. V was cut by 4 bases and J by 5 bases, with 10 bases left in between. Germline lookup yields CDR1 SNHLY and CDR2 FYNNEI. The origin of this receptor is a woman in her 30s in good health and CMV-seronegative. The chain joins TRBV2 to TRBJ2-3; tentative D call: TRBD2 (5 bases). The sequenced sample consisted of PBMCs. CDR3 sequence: CASSANRGDTQYF. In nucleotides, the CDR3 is TGTGCCAGCAGTGCCAATCGGGGAGATACGCAGTATTTT.